This entry lists 8 T cell receptor beta chains sequenced from one sample in a study of regulatory T cells in long-lasting Graves disease. CDR3 regions were amplified by Arm-PCR using iRepertoire HTBI primers to build TCR beta libraries. TCRdb analysed the multiplex PCR reads with MiXCR anew, one entry per CDR3 protein. The sample gives a few hundred thousand distinct CDR3 sequences, about 12% of which show up once; 18% is in the top ten. Time point in this sample: newly diagnosed GD, antithyroid drugs for less than 3 months. Construction of the TCR library relied on RNA isolated from PBMCs. These data also formed part of another study, on T cells in Graves' hyperthyroidism and ophthalmopathy.

The sequences come from peripheral blood mononuclear cells (PBMCs), collected at new diagnosis, from a patient treated with antithyroid drugs. The receptors derive from a woman aged 18-35 years with Graves disease.

This clonotype was found many times. This sequence joins TRBV7-8 and TRBJ2-5; the D gene is possibly TRBD1 (6 bases). CDR1 SGHVS and CDR2 FQNEAQ come from the germline V gene. The CDR3 is made up of 15 amino acids. The V end was cut by 5 bases, the J end by 1 base, with 14 bases between. This CDR3 is CASSTRQAPQETQYF. In nucleotides, the CDR3 is TGTGCCAGCAGCACTCGACAGGCGCCCCAAGAGACCCAGTACTTC.

This clonotype appeared many times. J is TRBJ1-4 and V is TRBV11-1, with D unresolved. V lost 4 bases, J lost 7 bases, and 10 bases lay in between. CDR1 is SGHAT, CDR2 FQDESV, per germline (reference sequence). This CDR3 has 13 amino acids. The DNA for the CDR3 is TGTGCCAGCAGCTACGGTTGGGGTGAAAAACTGTTTTTT. Translated: CASSYGWGEKLFF.

The chain uses TRBV7-9 and TRBJ1-2; D is unclear. The CDR3 has 13 amino acids. Trimming pared 2 bases from V and 5 bases from J, leaving 9 bases between. Looked up from germline, CDR1 is SEHNR and CDR2 is FQNEAQ (reference sequence). CDR3 DNA sequence: TGTGCCAGCAGCTTAAGCACCGGGTATGGCTACACCTTC. Its protein is CASSLSTGYGYTF.

This clonotype was observed a few times. The V gene is TRBV11-3, the J gene TRBJ2-6, with no clear D. Trimming took 1 base from V and 2 from J, leaving 9 bases between them. Germline values: CDR1 SGHNT, CDR2 YENEEA. This CDR3 region has 16 residues. CDR3 residues: CASSLGDTTGANVLTF. The CDR3 DNA is TGTGCCAGCAGCTTAGGGGATACTACTGGGGCCAACGTCCTGACTTTC.

At least ten counts were recorded for this clonotype. V and J are TRBV12-3 or TRBV12-4 and TRBJ2-7; TRBD1 is a possible D gene (5 bases). CDR3 length: 14 amino acids. Trimming took 3 bases from V and 5 from J, leaving 14 bases between them. The CDR3 sequence is CASSLSQGIDEQYF. CDR3 bases: TGTGCCAGCAGTTTGAGCCAGGGAATTGACGAGCAGTACTTC.

This clonotype was detected many times. The chain uses TRBV7-9 and TRBJ1-2, with TRBD1 matching 7 bases. The germline gives CDR1 SEHNR, CDR2 FQNEAQ (reference sequence). Trimming removed 4 bases from V and 2 bases from J; junction bases left unmatched: 10. CDR3 size: 16 residues. The CDR3 is CASSSAGRGQNYGYTF. The CDR3 nucleotides are TGTGCCAGCAGCTCTGCTGGTAGGGGGCAGAACTATGGCTACACCTTC.

This clonotype was detected ten times or more. The rearrangement uses TRBV4-1 and TRBJ2-7, with D perhaps assigned TRBD1 or TRBD2 (5 bases each). Germline values: CDR1 MGHRA, CDR2 YSYEKL. The CDR3 is made up of 16 amino acids. Trimming left V 0 bases short and J 2 bases short, with 14 bases between. The CDR3, as DNA: TGCGCCAGCAGCCAAGAGGGACCCGGAAGGCCCTACGAGCAGTACTTC. Its translation is CASSQEGPGRPYEQYF.

The chain links TRBV6-1 to TRBJ1-2; D is possibly TRBD1 (5 bases). This CDR3 has 14 amino acids. The V and J ends lost 6 bases and 2 bases respectively, with 13 bases between them. In germline, CDR1 is MNHNS, CDR2 SASEGT. The CDR3 here is CASRTGTTNYGYTF. The CDR3 nucleotides are TGTGCCAGCAGGACCGGGACGACGAACTATGGCTACACCTTC.